These 27 T cell receptor beta chains originate from one sample sequenced in a study of blood T cell repertoires in COVID-19. Only in-frame clones appear in the TCRdb table, and some are missing; sequencing was by immunoSEQ multiplex PCR. The profile shows 250,000 to 350,000 clones, about 90% of them singletons. The sequenced sample consisted of peripheral blood. The receptors were sampled from a woman in her thirties with COVID-19, enrolled during active disease.

This chain uses TRBV30 with TRBJ2-2, with TRBD2 matching 9 bases. CDR1 and CDR2 from the germline V gene are GTSNPN and SVGIG (reference sequence). V lost 4 bases, J lost 2 bases, and 11 bases stayed unmatched. This CDR3 region has 17 residues. Here the CDR3 DNA reads TGTGCCTGGAAACGGGGGCTAGCGGGATTAAACACCGGGGAGCTGTTTTTT. Translating gives CAWKRGLAGLNTGELFF.

This sequence joins TRBV30 and TRBJ2-7; the D is unclear. This CDR3 is built from 15 residues. Germline values: CDR1 GTSNPN, CDR2 SVGIG (reference sequence). The ends were cut back, 2 bases at V and 2 bases at J, with 16 bases in the middle. The CDR3 DNA follows: TGTGCCTGGAGTCCTCTCGCAGGCCCAACCTACGAGCAGTACTTC. Encoded protein: CAWSPLAGPTYEQYF.

V gene TRBV15 combines with J gene TRBJ1-3, with D tentatively TRBD1 (5 bases). The CDR3 contains 15 residues. Germline assignment: CDR1 LNHNV and CDR2 YYDKDF (reference sequence). The V and J ends lost 5 bases and 3 bases respectively, with 14 bases between them. The CDR3, as DNA: TGTGCCACCAGCTTTCAGGGAGGCGGTGGAAACACCATATATTTT. The encoded protein is CATSFQGGGGNTIYF.

The chain has TRBV5-5 and TRBJ1-2; TRBD1 might be the D (6 bases). This CDR3 is 14 amino acids long. Trimming took 7 bases from V and 4 from J, leaving 17 bases between them. From germline, CDR1 is SGHKS and CDR2 YYEKEE (reference sequence). The CDR3 spells CASSDPGTPYGYTF. The CDR3 nucleotides read TGTGCCAGCTCGGATCCCGGGACACCCTATGGCTACACCTTC.

The V call is TRBV7-3, the J call TRBJ2-2; a weak D match, TRBD2 (6 bases). CDR3 length: 14 amino acids. CDR1 SGHTA and CDR2 FQGTGA come from the germline V gene. V lost 5 bases and J 7 bases, leaving 14 bases between the germline ends. The CDR3 sequence: CASSLRTTGGELFF. For the CDR3, the DNA is TGTGCCAGCAGCCTCCGGACTACCGGCGGGGAGCTGTTTTTT. Drawing the rest from reference TRBV7-3 and TRBJ2-2, the complete variable domain is GAGVSQTPSNKVTEKGKYVELRCDPISGHTALYWYRQSLGQGPEFLIYFQGTGAADDSGLPNDRFFAVRPEGSVSTLKIQRTERGDSAVYLCASSLRTTGGELFFGEGSRLTVL.

This clone appeared a few times. CDR3 DNA: TGTGCCAGCAGCTCGACAGGGATTGGAGCTTTCTTT. It translates to CASSSTGIGAFF. The chain uses TRBV5-5 and TRBJ1-1, with 7 bases lining up with TRBD1. The CDR3 spans 12 residues. The ends lost 3 bases at V and 10 bases at J; junction bases unmatched: 6. Germline CDR1 and CDR2: SGHKS and YYEKEE (reference sequence).

This clone has only one observation. This chain connects TRBV4-1 to TRBJ1-2, with 8 bases lining up with TRBD1. Germline CDR1 reads MGHRA; CDR2 reads YSYEKL. V lost 1 base to trimming and J lost 8 bases; unmatched junction nucleotides: 6. This CDR3 comprises 14 residues. CDR3 amino acids: CASSQVQGARGYTF. The CDR3, as DNA: TGCGCCAGCAGCCAAGTCCAGGGGGCGCGAGGCTACACCTTC.

V usage is TRBV5-6 and J usage is TRBJ2-5, with unresolved D. Trimming shortened V by 0 bases and J by 2 bases, and 14 bases separated the two germline ends. CDR1 and CDR2 from the germline V gene are SGHDT and YYEEEE. The CDR3 is made up of 16 amino acids. In DNA form, the CDR3 reads TGTGCCAGCAGCTTGGGCGGCAACGCCATTCAAGAGACCCAGTACTTC. Translating gives CASSLGGNAIQETQYF.

This chain connects TRBV28 to TRBJ2-7, with D possibly TRBD2 on 6 matching bases. The CDR3 spans 15 residues. Germline V lookup: CDR1 MDHEN, CDR2 SYDVKM. V was trimmed by 3 bases and J by 4 bases, leaving 16 bases between them. The CDR3 loop is CASSFIGLPGYEQYF. CDR3 nucleotides: TGTGCCAGCAGTTTCATAGGACTACCCGGGTACGAGCAGTACTTC.

V and J are TRBV24-1 and TRBJ1-1, with a weak D call TRBD1 (5 bases). The length of the CDR3 is 13 residues. The germline V gene has CDR1 KGHDR and CDR2 SFDVKD. Trimming removed 5 bases at V and 5 bases at J, with 11 bases between. The CDR3 loop reads CATSVQGGTEAFF. CDR3 nucleotide sequence: TGTGCCACCAGTGTTCAGGGTGGTACTGAAGCTTTCTTT.

The chain links TRBV5-1 to TRBJ2-5; 9 bases map to TRBD2. Germline CDR1 and CDR2: SGHRS and YFSETQ. The CDR3 length is 16 residues. The V segment lost 5 bases and the J segment 0 bases; nucleotides outside the gene matches: 8. This CDR3 reads CASSMSLAGNQETQYF. DNA of the CDR3: TGCGCCAGCAGTATGAGCCTAGCGGGAAACCAAGAGACCCAGTACTTC.

This chain connects TRBV20-1 to TRBJ2-7; 7 positions agree with TRBD1. V lost 3 bases to trimming and J lost 3 bases; unmatched junction nucleotides: 8. This CDR3 spans 14 amino acids. Germline-derived CDR1 and CDR2 are DFQATT and SNEGSKA (reference sequence). The CDR3 protein is CSASPGQDLYEQYF. The CDR3 coding sequence is TGCAGTGCTAGTCCCGGACAGGACCTCTACGAGCAGTACTTC.

V is TRBV28 and J is TRBJ1-5; 10 bases match TRBD1. CDR1 is MDHEN, CDR2 SYDVKM, per germline. J was trimmed by 3 bases and V by 4 bases; bases with no gene match: 6. This CDR3 comprises 16 residues. CDR3 DNA sequence: TGTGCCAGCAGTTCCTCGACAGGGGGCGTCAATCAGCCCCAGCATTTT. Its translation: CASSSSTGGVNQPQHF.

The chain combines TRBV3-1 (or the pseudogene TRBV3-2) with TRBJ1-6; D is unresolved. This CDR3 contains 15 residues. Germline lookup yields CDR1 LGHDT and CDR2 YNNKEL (reference sequence). V lost 3 bases to trimming and J lost 6 bases, with 12 bases between them. For the CDR3, the DNA is TGTGCCAGCAGCCAGACCTGGGCTTCTAATTCACCCCTCCACTTT. This sequence encodes CASSQTWASNSPLHF.

The chain recombines TRBV4-1 with TRBJ1-2; perhaps TRBD1 as D (5 bases). This CDR3 is built from 20 residues. V gave up 0 bases and J gave up 2 bases, with 25 bases separating them. CDR1 and CDR2 (germline): MGHRA, YSYEKL. CDR3 sequence: CASSQEVLTVILPKNYGYTF. The CDR3 nucleotides are TGCGCCAGCAGCCAAGAGGTCCTGACAGTCATCCTGCCGAAAAACTATGGCTACACCTTC.

The J gene is TRBJ2-7, the V gene TRBV10-1; tentatively, D is TRBD1 (6 bases). The CDR3 is 14 residues long. Per germline, CDR1 WNHNN and CDR2 SYGVQD (reference sequence). V dropped 6 bases and J dropped 0 bases, with 12 bases sitting between them. CDR3 residues: CASSSNRVSYEQYF. The CDR3 DNA follows: TGCGCCAGCAGCTCAAACAGGGTCTCCTACGAGCAGTACTTC.

The sample holds one count of this clone. The chain carries TRBV30 and TRBJ2-1, with D perhaps TRBD1 (5 bases). The germline V gene encodes CDR1 GTSNPN and CDR2 SVGIG (reference sequence). V was pared by 2 bases and J by 0 bases, with 17 bases between. The CDR3 loop spans 17 amino acids. The CDR3 loop is CAWSLTPDSLSYNEQFF. CDR3 in DNA: TGTGCCTGGAGTTTAACGCCCGACAGCCTCTCCTACAATGAGCAGTTCTTC.

The J gene is TRBJ1-4, the V gene TRBV7-9, with 9 bases identical to TRBD1. Germline values: CDR1 SEHNR, CDR2 FQNEAQ (reference sequence). The CDR3 sequence is 15 residues long. Trimming took 4 bases from V and 7 from J; bases not matched to a gene: 7. CDR3 amino acids: CASSSTDRGSEKLFF. CDR3 DNA: TGTGCCAGCAGCTCCACGGACAGGGGATCTGAAAAACTGTTTTTT.

Points on this clone: At the DNA level, this CDR3 is encoded by other sequences in the same sample as well. The chain links TRBV6-4 to TRBJ2-1, with 13 nucleotides matching TRBD2. Germline loops: CDR1 MRHNA, CDR2 SNTAGT. The CDR3 runs 14 residues. The V gene end was trimmed by 7 bases and the J gene end by 6 bases; junction bases not matched to a gene: 3. The CDR3 reads CASKRTSGSNEQFF. The CDR3 DNA reads as TGTGCCAGCAAGAGGACTAGCGGGAGCAATGAGCAGTTCTTC.

The chain combines TRBV28 with TRBJ2-2, with D tentatively TRBD1 (6 bases). The CDR3 length is 16 residues. V was clipped by 3 bases and J by 6 bases, with 17 bases between them. Germline V gives CDR1 MDHEN, CDR2 SYDVKM. The CDR3 nucleotides are TGTGCCAGCAGTTTCCACCACAGGGTCCTCGCCGGGGAGCTGTTTTTT. Amino acid sequence: CASSFHHRVLAGELFF.

The chain employs TRBV19 and TRBJ1-1; weak D call: TRBD1 (5 bases). Germline V CDR1 and CDR2: LNHDA, SQIVND (reference sequence). The CDR3 consists of 13 residues. Trimming left V 6 bases short and J 1 base short, with 9 bases between. The DNA for the CDR3 is TGTGCCAGTAGAACCGACAGGAACACTGAAGCTTTCTTT. Protein product: CASRTDRNTEAFF. Variable domain in full (rest from reference TRBV19 and TRBJ1-1): DGGITQSPKYLFRKEGQNVTLSCEQNLNHDAMYWYRQDPGQGLRLIYYSQIVNDFQKGDIAEGYSVSREKKESFPLTVTSAQKNPTAFYLCASRTDRNTEAFFGQGTRLTVV.

V usage is TRBV9 and J usage is TRBJ1-3; D gene uncertain. V dropped 0 bases and J dropped 9 bases, with 7 bases sitting between them. In germline, CDR1 is SGDLS, CDR2 YYNGEE. The CDR3 is 12 residues long. CDR3 amino acids: CASSVVEGTIYF. The CDR3 nucleotides are TGTGCCAGCAGCGTAGTCGAGGGCACCATATATTTT.

The V gene is TRBV7-2, the J gene TRBJ1-5; unclear D gene. Germline loops: CDR1 SGHTA, CDR2 FQGNSA. There are 14 residues in the CDR3. V lost 5 bases and J lost 4, with 12 bases in between. The CDR3 DNA follows: TGTGCCAGCAGCGATAGACGAGGAAATCAGCCCCAGCATTTT. This sequence encodes CASSDRRGNQPQHF.

The count of this clone is one. The V gene is TRBV29-1, the J gene TRBJ2-2; possible D gene TRBD2, 6 bases. The germline V gene encodes CDR1 SQVTM and CDR2 ANQGSEA. V was trimmed by 1 base and J by 3 bases, leaving 9 bases between them. The CDR3 contains 14 residues. The CDR3, as DNA: TGCAGCGTTGAAGGACTAGAACACACCGGGGAGCTGTTTTTT. Translation gives CSVEGLEHTGELFF.

This clone occurred once. This chain connects TRBV19 to TRBJ2-2, with D perhaps TRBD2 (5 bases). The CDR3 totals 13 residues. Germline assignment: CDR1 LNHDA and CDR2 SQIVND (reference sequence). V shed 9 bases and J shed 6 bases, with 14 bases lying between them. CDR3 protein: CASGGLGPGELFF. The DNA for the CDR3 is TGTGCCAGCGGCGGGCTAGGCCCCGGGGAGCTGTTTTTT.

The rearrangement uses TRBV12-3 or TRBV12-4 and TRBJ1-2; no clear D gene. The ends were cut back, 1 base at V and 4 bases at J, with 7 bases in the middle. CDR3 length: 13 amino acids. The CDR3 DNA reads as TGTGCCAGCAGTTTAGGGGAGACCTATGGCTACACCTTC. Its translation: CASSLGETYGYTF.

The chain has TRBV5-1 and TRBJ2-1; D is uncertain. This CDR3 has 15 amino acids. The V end was cut by 8 bases, the J end by 0 bases, with 15 bases between. Germline-derived CDR1 and CDR2 are SGHRS and YFSETQ. The CDR3 bases are TGCGCCAGTTTCAGGCGCCCAAGCTCCTACAATGAGCAGTTCTTC. Protein product: CASFRRPSSYNEQFF.